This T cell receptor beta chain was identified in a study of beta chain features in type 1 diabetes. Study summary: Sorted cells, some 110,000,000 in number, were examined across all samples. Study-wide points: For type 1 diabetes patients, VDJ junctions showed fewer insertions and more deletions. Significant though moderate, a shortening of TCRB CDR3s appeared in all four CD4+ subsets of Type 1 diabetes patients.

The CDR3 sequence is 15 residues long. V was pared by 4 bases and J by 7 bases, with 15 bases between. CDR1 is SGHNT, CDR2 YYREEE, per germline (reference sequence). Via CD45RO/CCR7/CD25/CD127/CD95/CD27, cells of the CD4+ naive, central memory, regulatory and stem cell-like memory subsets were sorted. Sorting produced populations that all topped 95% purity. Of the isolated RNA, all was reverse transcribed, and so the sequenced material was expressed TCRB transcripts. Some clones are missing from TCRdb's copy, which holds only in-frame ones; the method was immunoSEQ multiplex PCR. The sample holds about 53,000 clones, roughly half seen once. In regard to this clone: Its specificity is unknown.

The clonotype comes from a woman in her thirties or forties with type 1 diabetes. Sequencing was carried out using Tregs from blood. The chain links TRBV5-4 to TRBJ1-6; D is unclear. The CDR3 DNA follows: TGTGCCAGCAGCGTCAAGGAGGGAGGGAATTCACCCCTCCACTTT. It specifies CASSVKEGGNSPLHF.